Presented here are 32 T cell receptor beta chains from one specimen sequenced in a study of blood T cell repertoires in COVID-19. The method was immunoSEQ multiplex PCR; TCRdb's version includes in-frame clones alone and lacks a portion of them. The sample holds 100,000 to 120,000 clones, around 79% seen once. Sample: peripheral blood. These receptors were obtained from a woman of 80 years or more with active or convalescent COVID-19.

The V gene is TRBV4-3, the J gene TRBJ2-1, with 7 bases matching TRBD2. The CDR3 has 18 amino acids. Germline values: CDR1 LGHNA, CDR2 YSLEER. The junction had 16 bases not matched to a gene; V was cut back by 4 bases and J by 4 bases. The CDR3 sequence is CASSRGVRGRAGYNEQFF. The CDR3 region has the DNA TGCGCCAGCAGCCGAGGTGTTCGGGGGAGGGCGGGGTACAATGAGCAGTTCTTC.

The DNA for the CDR3 is TGCGCCAGCAGCCCCGAGGACAGGGTCTCCTACGAGCAGTACTTC. It encodes CASSPEDRVSYEQYF. The chain is built from TRBV5-1 and TRBJ2-7; 8 bases are shared with TRBD1. Trimming cost V 4 bases and J 0 bases; bases outside gene matches: 6. This CDR3 has 15 residues. Germline-derived CDR1 and CDR2 are SGHRS and YFSETQ.

The V call is TRBV7-2, the J call TRBJ2-7, with 9 nucleotides matching TRBD2. This CDR3 comprises 15 residues. CDR1 and CDR2 (germline): SGHTA, FQGNSA. Trimming removed 0 bases from V and 5 bases from J; junction bases left unmatched: 5. CDR3 sequence: CASSLARREGNEQYF. Written as DNA, the CDR3 is TGTGCCAGCAGCTTAGCGCGGCGGGAGGGTAACGAGCAGTACTTC. Variable domain in full (rest from reference TRBV7-2 and TRBJ2-7): GAGVSQSPSNKVTEKGKDVELRCDPISGHTALYWYRQSLGQGLEFLIYFQGNSAPDKSGLPSDRFSAERTGGSVSTLTIQRTQQEDSAVYLCASSLARREGNEQYFGPGTRLTVT.

The genes are TRBV7-6 and TRBJ2-7; tentative D call: TRBD2 (6 bases). The V end lost 5 bases, the J end lost 2 bases, and 16 bases lay between the germline ends. Germline-derived CDR1 and CDR2 are SGHVS and FNYEAQ. This CDR3 contains 15 residues. The CDR3 DNA sequence: TGTGCCAGCAGCACCGCCGGGACTGGACCCTACGAGCAGTACTTC. It encodes CASSTAGTGPYEQYF.

The chain employs TRBV6-2 or TRBV6-3 and TRBJ1-1, with 10 bases identical to TRBD1. V trimming: 2 bases; J trimming: 1 base; junction bases outside the gene matches: 4. This CDR3 region has 16 residues. Germline V gives CDR1 MNHEY, CDR2 SVGEGT. The CDR3, as DNA: TGTGCCAGCAGTTACCCGGGACAGGGGTGGAACACTGAAGCTTTCTTT. Protein sequence: CASSYPGQGWNTEAFF.

This chain uses TRBV30 with TRBJ1-2; D perhaps matches TRBD1 (5 bases). V was pared by 4 bases and J by 4 bases, with 22 bases between. This CDR3 contains 16 residues. Germline CDR1 reads GTSNPN; CDR2 reads SVGIG (reference sequence). The CDR3 reads CAWNPQWAGVAYGYTF. DNA for the CDR3: TGTGCCTGGAACCCGCAGTGGGCGGGGGTGGCCTATGGCTACACCTTC.

The genes are TRBV18 and TRBJ2-2; 8 nucleotides match TRBD2. The CDR3 covers 16 residues. The germline CDR1 and CDR2 sequences are KGHSH and LQKENI. The V and J ends lost 0 bases and 5 bases, in that order; junction bases with no gene match: 5. This chain's CDR3 is CASSPPGTRGTGELFF. The CDR3 DNA is TGTGCCAGCTCACCACCAGGGACTAGGGGGACCGGGGAGCTGTTTTTT.

The chain recombines TRBV28 with TRBJ2-7; 11 bases map to TRBD2. The trim removed 5 bases at V and 4 bases at J, leaving 13 bases unmatched. The CDR3 is 17 amino acids. From germline, CDR1 is MDHEN and CDR2 SYDVKM. This CDR3 reads CASSKSLTSGSGYEQYF. CDR3 sequence (DNA): TGTGCCAGCAGTAAATCCCTCACTAGCGGGAGCGGTTACGAGCAGTACTTC.

The V gene is TRBV4-3, the J gene TRBJ2-2; 8 bases map to TRBD1. This CDR3 is 19 amino acids long. Trimming removed 1 base from V and 1 base from J; junction bases left unmatched: 11. Germline loops: CDR1 LGHNA, CDR2 YSLEER. CDR3 DNA sequence: TGCGCCAGCAGCCAAGTTAGGACAGGGACCACAGGGAACACCGGGGAGCTGTTTTTT. It translates to CASSQVRTGTTGNTGELFF.

This clone was seen a single time. The chain has TRBV30 and TRBJ2-7; 10 bases line up with TRBD2. Losses at the gene ends were 1 base for V and 3 bases for J; bases not matched to a gene: 6. Germline V gives CDR1 GTSNPN, CDR2 SVGIG (reference sequence). The CDR3 length is 15 residues. The DNA of the CDR3 is TGTGCCTGGAGTGACTGGCTAGCGGGAGACTACGAGCAGTACTTC. Translated: CAWSDWLAGDYEQYF.

This rearrangement joins TRBV5-4 to TRBJ2-2; 12 positions agree with TRBD2. The CDR3 has 17 amino acids. The ends lost 4 bases at V and 4 bases at J; junction bases unmatched: 8. Germline V lookup: CDR1 SGHNT, CDR2 YYREEE (reference sequence). The CDR3 is CASSRPGLAGLTGELFF. Written as DNA, the CDR3 is TGTGCCAGCAGCCGACCGGGACTAGCGGGCCTCACCGGGGAGCTGTTTTTT. Full variable domain (remainder filled in from reference TRBV5-4 and TRBJ2-2): ETGVTQSPTHLIKTRGQQVTLRCSSQSGHNTVSWYQQALGQGPQFIFQYYREEENGRGNFPPRFSGLQFPNYSSELNVNALELDDSALYLCASSRPGLAGLTGELFFGEGSRLTVL.

This chain uses TRBV6-5 with TRBJ1-5; 8 nucleotides align to TRBD1. This CDR3 is 15 amino acids long. The J segment lost 1 base and the V segment lost 8 bases, leaving 7 bases of the junction unmatched. Germline loops: CDR1 MNHEY, CDR2 SVGAGI. DNA of the CDR3: TGTGCCAGCCGGGACAGGTGGGTGAGCAATCAGCCCCAGCATTTT. Translating gives CASRDRWVSNQPQHF.

For this clone: A much larger clone differs from this one at a single base, so this may be a read error. The CDR3 DNA reads TGTGCCAGCAGTGAAACAGGGGACTTAAAGCCCCAGCATTTT. It yields the protein CASSETGDLKPQHF. This chain joins TRBV6-1 and TRBJ1-5, with TRBD1 matching 7 bases. V lost 2 bases and J lost 8; bases outside the gene matches: 6. The CDR3 loop spans 14 amino acids. The germline gives CDR1 MNHNS, CDR2 SASEGT.

The DNA of the CDR3 is TGTGCCAGCAGCTTAGAGGGGGATAGGGGAGGAGCCTACGAGCAGTACTTC. Its protein is CASSLEGDRGGAYEQYF. This chain connects TRBV11-2 to TRBJ2-7; the D gene is possibly TRBD2 (6 bases). Germline V CDR1 and CDR2: SGHAT, FQNNGV. The CDR3 has 17 residues. Trimming pared 0 bases from V and 2 bases from J, leaving 17 bases between.

A single count supports this clone. V and J are TRBV7-2 and TRBJ2-1; D may be TRBD1 (7 bases). This CDR3 has 15 residues. V dropped 3 bases and J dropped 6 bases, with 15 bases sitting between them. Germline CDR1 SGHTA, CDR2 FQGNSA. The DNA of the CDR3 is TGTGCCAGCAGCTTCGGAGGGGGCGCAGGCAATGAGCAGTTCTTC. Its translation: CASSFGGGAGNEQFF.

As to this clone: At one boundary the junction diverges from the germline segment, which might be a read error. The V call is TRBV7-7, the J call TRBJ2-2, with TRBD1 identical over 8 bases. Germline V gene lookup returns CDR1 SSHAT and CDR2 FNYEAQ (reference sequence). The CDR3 is 13 amino acids. CDR3 coding DNA: TGTGCTAGCAGCTTACCCGGACAGGGTCCACTGTTTTTT. This sequence encodes CASSLPGQGPLFF.

The chain links TRBV7-3 to TRBJ2-3; tentatively, D is TRBD2 (6 bases). Germline V gene lookup returns CDR1 SGHTA and CDR2 FQGTGA. The CDR3 has 15 amino acids. The V gene lost 0 bases and the J gene lost 4 bases, with 11 bases spanning the gap. The CDR3 loop reads CASSLTSGWADTQYF. The CDR3 DNA reads TGTGCCAGCAGCTTAACTAGCGGCTGGGCAGATACGCAGTATTTT.

Only a few counts were recorded for this clone. V and J are TRBV4-2 and TRBJ2-7; no clear D. Looked up from germline, CDR1 is LGHNA and CDR2 is YNFKEQ. V was shortened by 0 bases and J by 4 bases, with 13 bases between the two germline ends. The CDR3 spans 15 residues. The chain's CDR3 is CASSQDYSKHYEQYF. CDR3 in DNA: TGTGCCAGCAGCCAAGATTACAGCAAGCATTACGAGCAGTACTTC.

The chain is built from TRBV3-1 (or the pseudogene TRBV3-2) and TRBJ2-7; possible D gene TRBD2, 6 bases. This CDR3 region has 14 residues. Germline V gene lookup returns CDR1 LGHDT and CDR2 YNNKEL (reference sequence). Trimming shortened V by 3 bases and J by 4 bases, and 13 bases separated the two germline ends. As DNA, the CDR3 is TGTGCCAGCAGCCAGCCGGGACTGGCATACGAGCAGTACTTC. As protein: CASSQPGLAYEQYF.

The CDR3 loop is CASSYTATYEQYF. CDR3 DNA sequence: TGTGCCAGCTCATACACAGCTACCTACGAGCAGTACTTC. This chain joins TRBV18 and TRBJ2-7, with no clear D. The V gene lost 5 bases and the J gene lost 2 bases, with 10 bases spanning the gap. Germline-derived CDR1 and CDR2 are KGHSH and LQKENI. The CDR3 extends over 13 amino acids. The variable domain in full, with the rest retrieved from reference TRBV18 and TRBJ2-7, is NAGVMQNPRHLVRRRGQEARLRCSPMKGHSHVYWYRQLPEEGLKFMVYLQKENIIDESGMPKERFSAEFPKEGPSILRIQQVVRGDSAAYFCASSYTATYEQYFGPGTRLTVT.

V gene TRBV5-1 combines with J gene TRBJ2-1; D may be TRBD2 (6 bases). Per germline, CDR1 SGHRS and CDR2 YFSETQ. V was shortened by 4 bases and J by 4 bases, with 12 bases between the two germline ends. CDR3 length: 14 amino acids. CDR3 sequence (DNA): TGCGCCAGCAGCCCGGACTACGAATACAATGAGCAGTTCTTC. This encodes CASSPDYEYNEQFF.

The J gene is TRBJ2-7, the V gene TRBV10-3, with 9 bases matching TRBD2. J was trimmed by 3 bases and V by 0 bases; bases with no gene match: 6. The CDR3 is made up of 16 amino acids. The germline gives CDR1 ENHRY, CDR2 SYGVKD. The CDR3 spells CAISESPGTSFYEQYF. The CDR3 coding sequence is TGTGCCATCAGTGAGTCCCCTGGGACTAGCTTCTACGAGCAGTACTTC.

This clone was seen only once. V gene TRBV10-1 combines with J gene TRBJ2-1, with 9 bases aligning to TRBD2. Germline V gives CDR1 WNHNN, CDR2 SYGVQD (reference sequence). V was pared by 3 bases and J by 0 bases, with 12 bases of the junction left unmatched. The CDR3 has 19 residues. The CDR3 DNA reads as TGCGCCAGCAGTGAAGGGACCTGGGGTAGCGGGAGCTCCTACAATGAGCAGTTCTTC. Translated: CASSEGTWGSGSSYNEQFF.

This clone was picked up one time. This chain uses TRBV3-1 (or the pseudogene TRBV3-2) with TRBJ1-2; 7 bases fit TRBD1. Germline CDR1 reads LGHDT; CDR2 reads YNNKEL (reference sequence). The CDR3 length is 14 residues. After removal of 5 bases from V and 4 bases from J, the junction contained 7 bases not matched to a gene. The CDR3, as DNA: TGTGCCAGCAGCTATACAGGGGAAGGCTATGGCTACACCTTC. Translating gives CASSYTGEGYGYTF.

This clone was observed a handful of times. The V call is TRBV18, the J call TRBJ1-2; TRBD1 aligns across 8 bases. The CDR3 has 15 amino acids. With 1 base clipped from V and 2 bases from J, the junction kept 3 bases outside the gene matches. Looked up from germline, CDR1 is KGHSH and CDR2 is LQKENI. CDR3: CASSPLQGANYGYTF. CDR3 coding DNA: TGTGCCAGCTCACCACTCCAGGGGGCAAACTATGGCTACACCTTC. The full variable domain, with the rest looked up from reference TRBV18 and TRBJ1-2, is NAGVMQNPRHLVRRRGQEARLRCSPMKGHSHVYWYRQLPEEGLKFMVYLQKENIIDESGMPKERFSAEFPKEGPSILRIQQVVRGDSAAYFCASSPLQGANYGYTFGSGTRLTVV.

The genes are TRBV27 and TRBJ2-3; maybe TRBD2 (6 bases). Germline V CDR1 and CDR2: MNHEY, SMNVEV (reference sequence). Trimming stripped 6 bases from V and 9 bases from J, with 16 bases between. The CDR3 covers 13 residues. CDR3 in amino acids: CASRPSMRGTQYF. DNA of the CDR3: TGTGCCAGCAGACCCTCGATGCGGGGCACGCAGTATTTT.

The rearrangement joins TRBV5-1 to TRBJ2-3, with TRBD2 matching 12 bases. The CDR3 loop spans 16 amino acids. Germline lookup yields CDR1 SGHRS and CDR2 YFSETQ. V lost 0 bases to trimming and J lost 4 bases; unmatched junction nucleotides: 3. CDR3: CASSLGLAGDADTQYF. As DNA, the CDR3 is TGCGCCAGCAGCTTGGGACTAGCGGGAGACGCAGATACGCAGTATTTT.

This rearrangement joins TRBV19 to TRBJ2-7; perhaps TRBD1 as D (5 bases). V was cut by 4 bases and J by 6 bases, with 13 bases left in between. The germline CDR1 and CDR2 sequences are LNHDA and SQIVND (reference sequence). The CDR3 spans 13 residues. The CDR3 region is CASSTRTRSEQYF. In DNA, the CDR3 is TGTGCCAGTAGTACCCGGACACGCTCCGAGCAGTACTTC.

J is TRBJ2-3 and V is TRBV27, with 7 bases that match TRBD1. The germline gives CDR1 MNHEY, CDR2 SMNVEV (reference sequence). After removal of 3 bases from V and 1 base from J, the junction contained 7 bases not matched to a gene. The CDR3 has 16 amino acids. Here the CDR3 reads CASSLNRGDGTDTQYF. The CDR3 DNA follows: TGTGCCAGCAGTTTGAACAGGGGTGACGGCACAGATACGCAGTATTTT.

This rearrangement joins TRBV20-1 to TRBJ2-7; D is perhaps TRBD2 (5 bases). V was pared by 3 bases and J by 1 base, with 13 bases between. CDR3 size: 14 residues. Germline V gene sequence: CDR1 DFQATT, CDR2 SNEGSKA (reference sequence). CDR3 DNA sequence: TGCAGTGCTAGTCGAGGGAGTAGGTCCTACGAGCAGTACTTC. It specifies CSASRGSRSYEQYF.

V usage is TRBV5-5 and J usage is TRBJ1-3; D possibly corresponds to TRBD1 (6 bases). Trimming shortened V by 5 bases and J by 3 bases, and 18 bases separated the two germline ends. The CDR3 has 16 residues. Germline V lookup: CDR1 SGHKS, CDR2 YYEKEE (reference sequence). This CDR3 reads CASRTGTRLNGNTIYF. DNA for the CDR3: TGTGCCAGCAGGACCGGGACAAGGCTCAATGGAAACACCATATATTTT.

This rearrangement joins TRBV12-5 to TRBJ2-3; 10 bases line up with TRBD1. The length of the CDR3 is 15 residues. Unmatched junction bases numbered 5, after V lost 5 bases and J lost 3 bases. Germline-derived CDR1 and CDR2 are LGHNT and FRNRAP. CDR3 sequence (DNA): TGTGCTAGTGGTCGGGGGACAGGGGAGACAGATACGCAGTATTTT. Its protein is CASGRGTGETDTQYF.